Below are 10 T cell receptor beta chains sequenced from a single sample in a study of neurological immune-mediated disorders. TCRdb passed the 5' RACE reads through MiXCR, listing each CDR3 protein once. The sample includes around 80,000 distinct CDR3 sequences, about 9.4% of them seen just once. The specimen was PBMCs. These receptors all stem from a man between 35 and 55 years old in good health.

This clonotype has a count of ten or more. This chain links TRBV20-1 with TRBJ1-5, with 8 bases that match TRBD1. The CDR3 extends over 17 amino acids. V was clipped by 6 bases and J by 0 bases; unmatched bases: 13. Germline CDR1 reads DFQATT; CDR2 reads SNEGSKA (reference sequence). CDR3 residues: CSATRGPFTYSNQPQHF. DNA for the CDR3: TGCAGTGCCACCAGGGGGCCGTTCACCTATAGCAATCAGCCCCAGCATTTT.

This clonotype has a handful of counts. V and J are TRBV9 and TRBJ1-1; maybe TRBD1 (5 bases). CDR1 and CDR2 from the germline V gene are SGDLS and YYNGEE. CDR3 size: 17 residues. V shed 0 bases and J shed 1 base, with 16 bases lying between them. The CDR3 DNA reads as TGTGCCAGCAGCGTAGGAGGGGACCTAGGACCGAACACTGAAGCTTTCTTT. It specifies CASSVGGDLGPNTEAFF.

Points on this clonotype: This clone may be a read error of a much larger clone one base away. This chain connects TRBV5-1 to TRBJ2-7; 7 bases map to TRBD1. This CDR3 comprises 17 residues. Per the germline V gene, CDR1 is SGHRS and CDR2 is YFSETQ. CDR3 coding DNA: TGCGCCAGCAGCTTGATAGCCGGGACAGAAATCTCCTACGAGCGGTACTTC. Translating gives CASSLIAGTEISYERYF.

J is TRBJ1-2 and V is TRBV20-1, with 7 positions matching TRBD1. This CDR3 contains 15 residues. V lost 0 bases to trimming and J lost 6 bases; unmatched junction nucleotides: 10. Germline V gene data show CDR1 as DFQATT and CDR2 as SNEGSKA (reference sequence). The CDR3 DNA reads TGCAGTGCTAGAGACCATTCACAGGGGTCTCATGGCTACACCTTC. This encodes CSARDHSQGSHGYTF.

The table lists this clonotype with many counts. V is TRBV5-1 and J is TRBJ1-5; D remains ambiguous. The CDR3 is made up of 16 amino acids. The germline V gene encodes CDR1 SGHRS and CDR2 YFSETQ. Trimming removed 3 bases from V and 6 bases from J, with 19 bases in between. In DNA, the CDR3 is TGCGCCAGCAGCTCCAAGGGAGTCGGGCACAGTCAGCCCCAGCATTTT. Translation: CASSSKGVGHSQPQHF.

Ten or more counts support this clonotype. This chain uses TRBV6-5 with TRBJ2-3; D not certain. The CDR3 runs 15 residues. Germline CDR1 is MNHEY and CDR2 is SVGAGI. V lost 5 bases and J 0 bases, leaving 12 bases between the germline ends. CDR3 in amino acids: CASSPPRFSTDTQYF. The CDR3 DNA reads as TGTGCCAGCAGTCCCCCAAGGTTTAGCACAGATACGCAGTATTTT.

This clonotype was seen repeatedly, ten times or more. The chain couples TRBV20-1 to TRBJ2-7; TRBD2 matches at 9 bases. This CDR3 region has 13 residues. J lost 6 bases, V lost 2 bases, and 5 bases had no gene match. Germline V lookup: CDR1 DFQATT, CDR2 SNEGSKA (reference sequence). CDR3 in DNA: TGCAGTGCTAGATTGGCGGGGGGGGGCGAGCAGTACTTC. The encoded protein is CSARLAGGGEQYF.

The table lists this clonotype with many counts. This chain joins TRBV29-1 and TRBJ2-1, with D unresolved. The CDR3 is 14 residues long. Trimming cost V 5 bases and J 0 bases, with 11 bases left between them. Germline values: CDR1 SQVTM, CDR2 ANQGSEA. CDR3 region: CSVSPESSYNEQFF. In DNA, the CDR3 is TGCAGCGTTAGTCCAGAGAGCTCCTACAATGAGCAGTTCTTC.

To note about this clonotype: This may come from a read error, since a much larger clone is one base off. The chain is built from TRBV12-3 or TRBV12-4 and TRBJ2-3, with D maybe TRBD2 (5 bases). This CDR3 comprises 15 residues. V was pared by 7 bases and J by 0 bases, with 14 bases between. The CDR3 coding sequence is TGTGCCAGCATTTTTATGCGGACTAGCACAGATACGCAGTATTTT. Amino acids: CASIFMRTSTDTQYF.

This clonotype was counted many times. The chain joins TRBV7-8 to TRBJ2-2; D is ambiguous. Germline CDR1 is SGHVS and CDR2 is FQNEAQ. The CDR3 covers 12 residues. V was clipped by 8 bases and J by 1 base, with 5 bases between them. In DNA form, the CDR3 reads TGTGCCAGCCGCGAGAACACCGGGGAGCTGTTTTTT. Its protein product is CASRENTGELFF.